Included here is one T cell receptor beta chain sequence, with context. Its matching antigen is unknown. These data come from a study of blood T cells in healthy people across ages. Study conclusions and caveats: Estimates of diversity drawn from one million T cells were considered underestimates.

The authors ran a second PCR of about 6 to 11 cycles using a sample-barcoded 5' primer and a J-beta primer mix. Via MiXCR, TCRdb re-called the 5' RACE reads, giving one row per CDR3 protein. Of around 940,000 distinct CDR3 sequences listed, 51% are singletons. V was trimmed by 5 bases and J by 4 bases, leaving 20 bases between them. This CDR3 contains 17 residues. This chain joins TRBV12-3 or TRBV12-4 and TRBJ2-2, with a possible D match to TRBD1 (5 bases). Sequenced: blood. The sequence derives from an older woman in good health. This chain's CDR3 is CASSPNTGQATTGELFF. The DNA of the CDR3 is TGTGCCAGCAGTCCCAACACCGGACAAGCGACCACCGGGGAGCTGTTTTTT.